The 8 T cell receptor beta chains listed next were all sequenced from one sample in a study of CD8 T cells in ankylosing spondylitis. Overall study findings and caveats: What seemed typical of ankylosing spondylitis blood was a TCR beta motif built from roughly eight highly homologous variants.

Their antigens are not known. TCRdb passed the 5' RACE reads through MiXCR, listing each CDR3 protein once. The sample holds around 770,000 distinct CDR3 sequences, 12% seen once. The sequenced sample was blood, either unsorted or a sorted T cell fraction (not recorded which). The source is a male donor with ankylosing spondylitis.

This clonotype was counted between two and nine times. The chain employs TRBV27 and TRBJ2-3; a weak D match, TRBD1 (6 bases). Trimming took 6 bases from V and 2 from J, leaving 15 bases between them. The CDR3 runs to 15 residues. Germline V CDR1 and CDR2: MNHEY, SMNVEV (reference sequence). CDR3 DNA sequence: TGTGCCAGCAGCCTCCGGACAGCGCACACAGATACGCAGTATTTT. It translates to CASSLRTAHTDTQYF.

The V call is TRBV5-1, the J call TRBJ1-1, with D unresolved. Between the trimmed V and J ends, which lost 0 bases and 0 bases, there was a span of 9 bases. CDR3 length equals 15 residues. CDR1 SGHRS and CDR2 YFSETQ come from the germline V gene. CDR3 DNA sequence: TGCGCCAGCAGCTTGGGGCCAAGGATGAACACTGAAGCTTTCTTT. Translated: CASSLGPRMNTEAFF.

This clonotype came up many times. The J gene is TRBJ2-1, the V gene TRBV7-2; the D call may be TRBD1 or TRBD2 (5 bases each). The CDR3 is 13 amino acids. CDR1 is SGHTA, CDR2 FQGNSA, per germline. Trimming stripped 1 base from V and 10 bases from J, with 11 bases between. The DNA for the CDR3 is TGTGCCAGCAGCTTAGGGGGCTGGGGGGAGCAGTTCTTC. Its translation: CASSLGGWGEQFF.

V usage is TRBV29-1 and J usage is TRBJ2-7; 9 positions agree with TRBD1. This CDR3 has 13 amino acids. The junction had 5 bases not matched to a gene; V was cut back by 3 bases and J by 5 bases. The germline V gene encodes CDR1 SQVTM and CDR2 ANQGSEA. The CDR3 DNA is TGCAGCGTTGATTCCGGGACAGGGAACGAGCAGTACTTC. The encoded protein is CSVDSGTGNEQYF.

This clonotype was recorded many times. The DNA of the CDR3 is TGCGCCAGCAGCTGGGGGACTGACTCCTACGAGCAGTACTTC. The encoded protein is CASSWGTDSYEQYF. The chain has TRBV5-1 and TRBJ2-7; weak D call: TRBD2 (6 bases). Between the trimmed V and J ends, which lost 3 bases and 0 bases, there was a span of 10 bases. This CDR3 is 14 amino acids long. Germline V lookup: CDR1 SGHRS, CDR2 YFSETQ.

CDR3 sequence: CASSLAKTGGYGYTF. The CDR3 coding sequence is TGTGCCAGCAGCTTAGCTAAGACAGGGGGCTATGGCTACACCTTC. This sequence joins TRBV7-2 and TRBJ1-2, with 9 nucleotides matching TRBD1. Trimming cost V 0 bases and J 4 bases; bases outside gene matches: 3. The CDR3 covers 15 residues. The germline CDR1 and CDR2 sequences are SGHTA and FQGNSA.

This chain connects TRBV28 to TRBJ1-3, with no clear D. V was pared by 4 bases and J by 2 bases, with 15 bases between. CDR1 MDHEN and CDR2 SYDVKM come from the germline V gene. This CDR3 comprises 16 residues. CDR3 sequence: CASSSPYGGPGNTIYF. The CDR3 DNA follows: TGTGCCAGCAGTTCTCCTTATGGCGGTCCTGGAAACACCATATATTTT.

The chain joins TRBV20-1 to TRBJ2-1; 8 bases are shared with TRBD2. V gave up 2 bases and J gave up 5 bases; unmatched junction bases: 8. This CDR3 contains 15 residues. Germline assignment: CDR1 DFQATT and CDR2 SNEGSKA (reference sequence). The DNA of the CDR3 is TGCAGTGCTAGATATCTAGCGGGCGCTAACAATGAGCAGTTCTTC. Translation: CSARYLAGANNEQFF.